The 27 T cell receptor beta chains reported below all come from one sample, sequenced in a study of T-cell memory formation after mild COVID-19. TCRdb passed the 5' RACE reads through MiXCR, listing each CDR3 protein once. The data contain about 260,000 distinct CDR3 sequences, 16% of them singletons. The source material was PBMCs or a T cell subset sorted from them (not recorded which). These receptors originate from a man in his late teens or twenties who had mild COVID-19 (a few samples of this study predate the infection). Cell type and time point are not known.

Written as DNA, the CDR3 is TGTGCCAGCACTGGCGGGGGAATTGCAGATACGCAGTATTTT. This gives the protein CASTGGGIADTQYF. The rearrangement uses TRBV6-5 and TRBJ2-3, with TRBD2 matching 7 bases. V shed 7 bases, J shed 4 bases, and the junction held 8 bases outside the gene matches. The CDR3 extends over 14 amino acids. The germline V gene encodes CDR1 MNHEY and CDR2 SVGAGI.

This clonotype was counted between two and nine times. This chain links TRBV6-6 with TRBJ2-2, with D possibly TRBD1 on 6 matching bases. Trimming shortened V by 2 bases and J by 4 bases, and 8 bases separated the two germline ends. Germline V CDR1 and CDR2: MNHNY, SVGAGI (reference sequence). The CDR3 runs to 14 residues. The chain's CDR3 is CASSYGDTTGELFF. In nucleotides, the CDR3 is TGTGCCAGCAGTTACGGGGACACCACCGGGGAGCTGTTTTTT.

J is TRBJ2-7 and V is TRBV7-3; either TRBD1 or TRBD2 may supply D (5 bases each). Germline V gene data show CDR1 as SGHTA and CDR2 as FQGTGA. Trimming stripped 5 bases from V and 3 bases from J, with 17 bases between. The CDR3 covers 15 residues. The CDR3 DNA reads TGTGCCAGCAGCACTAGGGCAGGGACGGGCTACGAGCAGTACTTC. Translated: CASSTRAGTGYEQYF.

This sequence joins TRBV7-2 and TRBJ2-3, with TRBD1 identical over 9 bases. CDR3 size: 18 residues. V trimming: 3 bases; J trimming: 1 base; junction bases outside the gene matches: 11. CDR1 and CDR2 from the germline V gene are SGHTA and FQGNSA. The DNA of the CDR3 is TGTGCCAGCAGCTTCCCCCGGACAGGGGTTCACCGCACAGATACGCAGTATTTT. Translation gives CASSFPRTGVHRTDTQYF.

This clonotype has only a few counts. The V gene is TRBV6-5, the J gene TRBJ2-7; tentative D call: TRBD1 (5 bases). Trimming removed 6 bases at V and 2 bases at J, with 17 bases between. The CDR3 runs to 15 residues. Per germline, CDR1 MNHEY and CDR2 SVGAGI. CDR3 sequence: CASRVTEFTTYEQYV. The CDR3, as DNA: TGTGCCAGCAGAGTGACAGAATTCACCACCTACGAGCAGTACGTC.

The CDR3 region is CSVEVGSRQYF. The CDR3 region has the DNA TGCAGCGTTGAAGTAGGGTCGAGGCAGTACTTC. The genes are TRBV29-1 and TRBJ2-7; D ambiguous. The CDR3 extends over 11 amino acids. CDR1 and CDR2 (germline): SQVTM, ANQGSEA. V was cut by 1 base and J by 9 bases, with 10 bases left in between.

This clonotype was detected a few times. This chain uses TRBV5-1 with TRBJ1-1; a possible D gene is TRBD1 (5 bases). The germline CDR1 and CDR2 sequences are SGHRS and YFSETQ. This CDR3 is 15 amino acids long. V was cut by 3 bases and J by 2 bases, with 14 bases left in between. The CDR3 DNA reads as TGCGCCAGCAGCTGGGGGTCAGAAGACAACACTGAAGCTTTCTTT. Translation: CASSWGSEDNTEAFF.

This chain uses TRBV20-1 with TRBJ1-5; 7 bases align to TRBD1. Germline lookup yields CDR1 DFQATT and CDR2 SNEGSKA (reference sequence). J gave up 2 bases and V 5 bases, and 9 bases lay outside the gene matches. The CDR3 consists of 15 residues. Here the CDR3 reads CSASAGQNGNQPQHF. As DNA, the CDR3 is TGCAGTGCTTCTGCGGGACAGAACGGCAATCAGCCCCAGCATTTT.

The rearrangement uses TRBV7-9 and TRBJ1-3; TRBD1 matches at 7 bases. J lost 0 bases, V lost 5 bases, and 1 base had no gene match. The CDR3 runs to 14 residues. Germline V CDR1 and CDR2: SEHNR, FQNEAQ (reference sequence). The chain's CDR3 is CASSRTGSGNTIYF. CDR3 nucleotides: TGTGCCAGCAGCCGGACAGGCTCTGGAAACACCATATATTTT. The full variable domain, with the rest looked up from reference TRBV7-9 and TRBJ1-3, is DTGVSQNPRHKITKRGQNVTFRCDPISEHNRLYWYRQTLGQGPEFLTYFQNEAQLEKSRLLSDRFSAERPKGSFSTLEIQRTEQGDSAMYLCASSRTGSGNTIYFGEGSWLTVV.

This chain joins TRBV7-8 and TRBJ2-6, with D unresolved. V dropped 4 bases and J dropped 2 bases, with 12 bases sitting between them. This CDR3 has 16 residues. Germline CDR1 reads SGHVS; CDR2 reads FQNEAQ. The CDR3 sequence: CASSYGRSPGANVLTF. The DNA of the CDR3 is TGTGCCAGCAGCTATGGACGTTCCCCTGGGGCCAACGTCCTGACTTTC. Full variable domain (missing parts from reference TRBV7-8 and TRBJ2-6): GAGVSQSPRYKVAKRGQDVALRCDPISGHVSLFWYQQALGQGPEFLTYFQNEAQLDKSGLPSDRFFAERPEGSVSTLKIQRTQQEDSAVYLCASSYGRSPGANVLTFGAGSRLTVL.

This clonotype was detected only a few times. The CDR3 DNA sequence: TGTGCCAGCAGCCCCTGGGACAGGCCGAACAATCAGCCCCAGCATTTT. Translating it yields CASSPWDRPNNQPQHF. This chain links TRBV4-2 with TRBJ1-5; TRBD1 agrees at 8 bases. CDR1 and CDR2 from the germline V gene are LGHNA and YNFKEQ. The CDR3 is 16 amino acids. Trimming cost V 4 bases and J 3 bases; bases outside gene matches: 8.

This clonotype has only a few counts. The genes are TRBV5-1 and TRBJ1-3; a possible D gene is TRBD1 (6 bases). CDR3 length equals 14 residues. CDR1 SGHRS and CDR2 YFSETQ come from the germline V gene. V lost 4 bases to trimming and J lost 10 bases, with 18 bases between them. The CDR3, as DNA: TGCGCCAGCAGCGCAGGGACAAGGGCTCAGACCATATATTTT. Translating it yields CASSAGTRAQTIYF.

In this sample, this clonotype turned up a few times. This sequence joins TRBV3-1 and TRBJ2-3, with D possibly being TRBD2 (6 bases). CDR3 size: 16 residues. V dropped 0 bases and J dropped 2 bases, with 12 bases sitting between them. CDR1 and CDR2 from the germline V gene are LGHDT and YNNKEL (reference sequence). In DNA form, the CDR3 reads TGTGCCAGCAGCCAAGATCGGGAGAGGACCACAGATACGCAGTATTTT. Translating gives CASSQDRERTTDTQYF.

The chain employs TRBV7-9 and TRBJ1-5; D is possibly TRBD1 (5 bases). Trimming pared 5 bases from V and 0 bases from J, leaving 23 bases between. Germline CDR1 and CDR2: SEHNR and FQNEAQ (reference sequence). The CDR3 is 19 residues long. The CDR3 protein is CASSLIEGAGPHSNQPQHF. For the CDR3, the DNA is TGTGCCAGCAGCCTCATAGAAGGGGCAGGGCCTCATAGCAATCAGCCCCAGCATTTT.

The genes are TRBV12-3 or TRBV12-4 and TRBJ2-1, with TRBD1 matching over 9 bases. V lost 6 bases and J lost 9; bases outside the gene matches: 9. The CDR3 runs to 14 residues. The CDR3 region is CASREQGAKGEQFF. DNA of the CDR3: TGTGCCAGCAGGGAACAGGGGGCAAAGGGTGAGCAGTTCTTC.

This clonotype was seen a few times. This chain joins TRBV6-1 and TRBJ2-1, with TRBD2 identical over 10 bases. Germline V gene lookup returns CDR1 MNHNS and CDR2 SASEGT. The CDR3 consists of 14 residues. Unmatched junction bases numbered 7, after V lost 7 bases and J lost 7 bases. In nucleotides, the CDR3 is TGTGCCAGCATGCAGCGGGGGGGCGCGAATGAGCAGTTCTTC. This gives the protein CASMQRGGANEQFF.

V is TRBV12-3 or TRBV12-4 and J is TRBJ1-2; D might be TRBD1 (6 bases). The CDR3 loop spans 14 amino acids. V lost 4 bases and J 7 bases, leaving 16 bases between the germline ends. CDR3 nucleotide sequence: TGTGCCAGCAGTTCGATCTCCAGGACAGTTGGCTACACCTTC. It specifies CASSSISRTVGYTF.

This clonotype was seen more than once but under ten times. This rearrangement joins TRBV9 to TRBJ2-2; D ambiguous. Per the germline V gene, CDR1 is SGDLS and CDR2 is YYNGEE. This CDR3 comprises 14 residues. V was cut by 0 bases and J by 6 bases, with 9 bases left in between. In DNA, the CDR3 is TGTGCCAGCAGCGTAGGGGGTTCCCCCGGGGAGCTGTTTTTT. As protein: CASSVGGSPGELFF.

J is TRBJ1-5 and V is TRBV9, with D uncertain. The CDR3 is 14 amino acids. Germline CDR1 SGDLS, CDR2 YYNGEE. V lost 7 bases, J lost 2 bases, and 13 bases lay in between. CDR3 bases: TGTGCCAGCGGGGAAGGAAAAGGCAATCAGCCCCAGCATTTT. Its translation is CASGEGKGNQPQHF.

This chain uses TRBV6-2 or TRBV6-3 with TRBJ2-3; D perhaps matches TRBD1 (6 bases). The CDR3 consists of 17 residues. Trimming left V 4 bases short and J 0 bases short, with 17 bases between. From germline, CDR1 is MNHEY and CDR2 SVGEGT. CDR3 DNA: TGTGCCAGCAGTTGGCCCCTTGGACAGACTAGCACAGATACGCAGTATTTT. Its protein is CASSWPLGQTSTDTQYF.

This clonotype showed up just a few times. The chain links TRBV6-5 to TRBJ1-4, with D possibly matching TRBD1 (6 bases). The CDR3 is 15 residues long. V lost 0 bases and J 8 bases, leaving 13 bases between the germline ends. Germline values: CDR1 MNHEY, CDR2 SVGAGI. CDR3 in DNA: TGTGCCAGCAGTTACTCCGACAGGTTCGGCGAAAAACTGTTTTTT. Translation: CASSYSDRFGEKLFF.

The chain links TRBV12-3 or TRBV12-4 to TRBJ2-1; possible D gene TRBD1, 6 bases. Trimming took 4 bases from V and 8 from J, leaving 15 bases between them. This CDR3 spans 14 amino acids. CDR3 nucleotides: TGTGCCAGCAGTTACGTGGGGGCGGTCGATGAGCAGTTCTTC. It encodes CASSYVGAVDEQFF.

V is TRBV7-6 and J is TRBJ2-1, with TRBD2 as a possible D gene (6 bases). The CDR3 runs to 14 residues. Germline V lookup: CDR1 SGHVS, CDR2 FNYEAQ. Trimming left V 4 bases short and J 9 bases short, with 16 bases between. The CDR3 DNA follows: TGTGCCAGCAGCTCCCAGGTAGCCGGGGGTGAGCAGTTCTTC. It yields the protein CASSSQVAGGEQFF. The full variable domain, in which reference TRBV7-6 and TRBJ2-1 provide the parts outside the CDR3, is GAGVSQSPRYKVTKRGQDVALRCDPISGHVSLYWYRQALGQGPEFLTYFNYEAQQDKSGLPNDRFSAERPEGSISTLTIQRTEQRDSAMYRCASSSQVAGGEQFFGPGTRLTVL.

The rearrangement uses TRBV29-1 and TRBJ1-2; D is undetermined. V lost 3 bases and J 5 bases, leaving 10 bases between the germline ends. The CDR3 has 12 residues. Germline-derived CDR1 and CDR2 are SQVTM and ANQGSEA. CDR3 in amino acids: CSVDPVPYGYTF. The CDR3 DNA reads as TGCAGCGTTGATCCCGTGCCGTATGGCTACACCTTC.

This clonotype has just a few counts. This rearrangement joins TRBV6-2 or TRBV6-3 to TRBJ1-2, with D hard to call. CDR1 is MNHEY and CDR2 is SVGEGT in the germline V gene. The CDR3 runs 12 residues. V lost 2 bases to trimming and J lost 4 bases, with 5 bases between them. CDR3 region: CASSYPSYGYTF. CDR3 sequence (DNA): TGTGCCAGCAGTTACCCTTCCTATGGCTACACCTTC.

The J gene is TRBJ2-1, the V gene TRBV7-2; the match to TRBD1 covers 8 bases. Germline lookup yields CDR1 SGHTA and CDR2 FQGNSA. The CDR3 runs 17 residues. The junction had 7 bases not matched to a gene; V was cut back by 1 base and J by 2 bases. The CDR3 sequence: CASSLVLGRGPYNEQFF. In nucleotides, the CDR3 is TGTGCCAGCAGCTTAGTTTTGGGCAGGGGGCCCTACAATGAGCAGTTCTTC.

There are many counts of this clonotype. The chain recombines TRBV5-1 with TRBJ2-2, with 7 nucleotides matching TRBD2. Germline CDR1 and CDR2: SGHRS and YFSETQ. The CDR3 has 17 residues. V shed 4 bases, J shed 5 bases, and the junction held 14 bases outside the gene matches. The CDR3 sequence is CASSRSLSGAGTGELFF. DNA for the CDR3: TGCGCCAGCAGCCGCTCTCTAAGCGGGGCAGGGACCGGGGAGCTGTTTTTT.